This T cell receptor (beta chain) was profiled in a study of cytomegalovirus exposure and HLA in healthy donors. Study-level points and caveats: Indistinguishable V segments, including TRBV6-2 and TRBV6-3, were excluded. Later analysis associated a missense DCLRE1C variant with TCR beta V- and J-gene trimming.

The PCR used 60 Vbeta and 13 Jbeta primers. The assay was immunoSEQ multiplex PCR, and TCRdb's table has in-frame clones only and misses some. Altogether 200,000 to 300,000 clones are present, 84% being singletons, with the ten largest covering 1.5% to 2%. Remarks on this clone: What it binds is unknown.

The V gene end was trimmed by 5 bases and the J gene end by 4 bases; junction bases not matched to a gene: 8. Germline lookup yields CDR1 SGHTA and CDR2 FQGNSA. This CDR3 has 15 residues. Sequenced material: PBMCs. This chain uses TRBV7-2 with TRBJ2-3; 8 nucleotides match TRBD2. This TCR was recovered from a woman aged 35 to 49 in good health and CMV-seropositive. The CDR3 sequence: CASSLSGRGPDTQYF. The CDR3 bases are TGTGCCAGCAGCCTCAGCGGGAGAGGTCCAGATACGCAGTATTTT.